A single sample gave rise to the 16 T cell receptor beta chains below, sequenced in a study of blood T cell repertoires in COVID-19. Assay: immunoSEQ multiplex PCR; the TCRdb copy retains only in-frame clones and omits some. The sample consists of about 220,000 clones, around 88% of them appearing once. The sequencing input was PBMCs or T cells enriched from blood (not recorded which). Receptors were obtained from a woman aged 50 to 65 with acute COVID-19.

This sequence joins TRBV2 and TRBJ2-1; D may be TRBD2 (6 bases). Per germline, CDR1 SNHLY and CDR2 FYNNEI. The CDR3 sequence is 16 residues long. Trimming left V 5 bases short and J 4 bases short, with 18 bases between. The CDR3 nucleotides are TGTGCCAGCAGTAATTTTGGGGGGAGTAGGTACAATGAGCAGTTCTTC. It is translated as CASSNFGGSRYNEQFF.

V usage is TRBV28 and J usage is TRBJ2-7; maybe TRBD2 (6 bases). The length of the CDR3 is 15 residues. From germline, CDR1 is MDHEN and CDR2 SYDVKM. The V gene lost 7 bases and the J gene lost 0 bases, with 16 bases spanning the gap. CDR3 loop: CASTIGGTHSYEQYF. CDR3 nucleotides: TGTGCCAGCACCATCGGAGGGACTCACTCCTACGAGCAGTACTTC.

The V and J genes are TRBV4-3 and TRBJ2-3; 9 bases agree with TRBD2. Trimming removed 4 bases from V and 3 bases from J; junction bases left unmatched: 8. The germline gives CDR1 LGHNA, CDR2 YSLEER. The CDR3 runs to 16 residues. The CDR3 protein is CASSREAGGITDTQYF. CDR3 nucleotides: TGCGCCAGCAGCCGGGAAGCGGGAGGTATTACAGATACGCAGTATTTT.

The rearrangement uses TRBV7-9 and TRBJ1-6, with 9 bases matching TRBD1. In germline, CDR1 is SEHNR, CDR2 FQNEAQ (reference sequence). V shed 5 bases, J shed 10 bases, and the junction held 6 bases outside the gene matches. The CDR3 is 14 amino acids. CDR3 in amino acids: CASSLGQGWSPLHF. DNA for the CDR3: TGTGCCAGCAGCCTTGGACAGGGGTGGTCACCCCTCCACTTT.

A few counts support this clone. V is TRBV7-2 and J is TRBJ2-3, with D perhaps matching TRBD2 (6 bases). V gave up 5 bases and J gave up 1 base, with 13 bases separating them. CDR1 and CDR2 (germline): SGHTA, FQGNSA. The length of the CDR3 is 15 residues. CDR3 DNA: TGTGCCAGCAGCCCGGACTACCTACGCACAGATACGCAGTATTTT. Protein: CASSPDYLRTDTQYF.

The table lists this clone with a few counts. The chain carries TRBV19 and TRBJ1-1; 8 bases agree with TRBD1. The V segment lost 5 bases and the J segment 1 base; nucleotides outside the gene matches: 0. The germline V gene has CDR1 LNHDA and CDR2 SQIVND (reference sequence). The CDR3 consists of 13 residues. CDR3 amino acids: CASSDRGNTEAFF. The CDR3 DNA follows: TGTGCCAGTAGTGACAGGGGGAACACTGAAGCTTTCTTT. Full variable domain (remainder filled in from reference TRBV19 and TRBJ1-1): DGGITQSPKYLFRKEGQNVTLSCEQNLNHDAMYWYRQDPGQGLRLIYYSQIVNDFQKGDIAEGYSVSREKKESFPLTVTSAQKNPTAFYLCASSDRGNTEAFFGQGTRLTVV.

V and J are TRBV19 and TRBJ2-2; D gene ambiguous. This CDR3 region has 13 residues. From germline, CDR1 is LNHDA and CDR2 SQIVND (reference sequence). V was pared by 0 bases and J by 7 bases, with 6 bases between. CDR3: CASSIDSSGELFF. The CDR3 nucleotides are TGTGCCAGTAGTATAGATTCGAGCGGGGAGCTGTTTTTT. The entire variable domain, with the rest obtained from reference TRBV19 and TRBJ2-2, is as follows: DGGITQSPKYLFRKEGQNVTLSCEQNLNHDAMYWYRQDPGQGLRLIYYSQIVNDFQKGDIAEGYSVSREKKESFPLTVTSAQKNPTAFYLCASSIDSSGELFFGEGSRLTVL.

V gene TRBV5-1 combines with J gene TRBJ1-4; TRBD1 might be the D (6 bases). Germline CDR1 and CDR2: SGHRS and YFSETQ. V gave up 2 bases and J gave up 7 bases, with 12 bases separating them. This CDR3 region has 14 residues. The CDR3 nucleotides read TGCGCCAGCAGCTTCACAGGGAGGGGTGAAAAACTGTTTTTT. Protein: CASSFTGRGEKLFF.

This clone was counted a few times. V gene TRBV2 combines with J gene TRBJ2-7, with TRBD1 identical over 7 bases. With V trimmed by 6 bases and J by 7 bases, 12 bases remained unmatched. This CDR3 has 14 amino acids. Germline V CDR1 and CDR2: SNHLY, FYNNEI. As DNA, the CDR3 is TGTGCCAGCAGGTCCGGGACAGTGGTGGGAGAGCAGTACTTC. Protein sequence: CASRSGTVVGEQYF.

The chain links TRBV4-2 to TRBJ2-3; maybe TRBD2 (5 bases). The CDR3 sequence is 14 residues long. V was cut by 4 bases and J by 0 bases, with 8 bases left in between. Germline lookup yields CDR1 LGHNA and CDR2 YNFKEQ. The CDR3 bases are TGTGCCAGCAGCCCGCGGACTAGCACAGATACGCAGTATTTT. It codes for CASSPRTSTDTQYF.

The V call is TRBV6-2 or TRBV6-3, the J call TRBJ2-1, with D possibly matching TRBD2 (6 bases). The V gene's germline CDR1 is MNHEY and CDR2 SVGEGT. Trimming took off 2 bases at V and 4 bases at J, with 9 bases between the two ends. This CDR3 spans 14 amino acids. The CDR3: CASSYHSGYNEQFF. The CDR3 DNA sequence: TGTGCCAGCAGTTACCATAGCGGTTACAATGAGCAGTTCTTC.

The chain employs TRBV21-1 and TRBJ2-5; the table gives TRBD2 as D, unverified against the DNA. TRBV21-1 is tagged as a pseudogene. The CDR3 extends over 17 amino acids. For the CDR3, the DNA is TGTGCCAGCAGTAGTAAGGGAGGACTAGCGAGGCAAGAGACCCAGTACTTC. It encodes CASSSKGGLARQETQYF.

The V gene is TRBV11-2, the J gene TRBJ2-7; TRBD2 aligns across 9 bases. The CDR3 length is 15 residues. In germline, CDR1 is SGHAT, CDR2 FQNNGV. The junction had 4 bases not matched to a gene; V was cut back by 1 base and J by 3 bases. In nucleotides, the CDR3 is TGTGCCAGCAGCTTAGCTAGCGGGAAAAACTACGAGCAGTACTTC. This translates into CASSLASGKNYEQYF.

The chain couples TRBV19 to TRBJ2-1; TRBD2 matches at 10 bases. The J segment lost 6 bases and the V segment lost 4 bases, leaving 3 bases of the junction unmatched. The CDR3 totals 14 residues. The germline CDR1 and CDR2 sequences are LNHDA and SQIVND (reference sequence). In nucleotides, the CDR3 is TGTGCCAGTAGTACTAGCGGGAGAGGCAATGAGCAGTTCTTC. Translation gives CASSTSGRGNEQFF.

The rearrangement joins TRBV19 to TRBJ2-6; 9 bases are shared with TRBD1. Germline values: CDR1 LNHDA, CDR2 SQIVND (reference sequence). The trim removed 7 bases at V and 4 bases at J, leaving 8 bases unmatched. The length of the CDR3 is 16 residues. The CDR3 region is CASTPGQGSGANVLTF. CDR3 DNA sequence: TGTGCCAGTACCCCGGGACAGGGTTCCGGGGCCAACGTCCTGACTTTC.

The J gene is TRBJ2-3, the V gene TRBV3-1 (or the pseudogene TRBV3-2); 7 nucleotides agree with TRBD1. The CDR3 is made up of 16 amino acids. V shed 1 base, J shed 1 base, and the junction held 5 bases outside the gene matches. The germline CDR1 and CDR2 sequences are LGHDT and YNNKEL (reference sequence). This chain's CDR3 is CASSQVTGLGTDTQYF. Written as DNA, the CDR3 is TGTGCCAGCAGCCAAGTGACAGGGTTGGGCACAGATACGCAGTATTTT.